These 27 T cell receptor beta chains were all obtained from the same sample, sequenced in a study of OX40 agonist ivuxolimab in advanced cancers. Assay: immunoSEQ multiplex PCR; the TCRdb copy retains only in-frame clones and omits some. Of approximately 66,000 clones in the sample, approximately 90% are singletons; the top ten hold roughly 1.1%. The sample consisted of CD4+ or CD8+ T cells sorted from blood, taken in a trial of the OX40 agonist ivuxolimab. The receptors here all came from an adult with an advanced solid tumor such as melanoma, head and neck, liver or kidney cancer.

This clone came up a few times. V is TRBV7-9 and J is TRBJ1-2; D call uncertain. The CDR3 has 12 amino acids. CDR1 and CDR2 (germline): SEHNR, FQNEAQ (reference sequence). V was pared by 3 bases and J by 2 bases, with 4 bases between. The chain's CDR3 is CASSFRNYGYTF. The CDR3 coding sequence is TGTGCCAGCAGCTTCCGCAACTATGGCTACACCTTC. The complete variable domain, with remaining parts taken from reference TRBV7-9 and TRBJ1-2, reads DTGVSQNPRHKITKRGQNVTFRCDPISEHNRLYWYRQTLGQGPEFLTYFQNEAQLEKSRLLSDRFSAERPKGSFSTLEIQRTEQGDSAMYLCASSFRNYGYTFGSGTRLTVV.

On this clone: Other DNA sequences within the sample encode an identical CDR3. This chain uses TRBV18 with TRBJ2-5, with a tentative D call TRBD2 (6 bases). The ends were cut back, 6 bases at V and 1 base at J, with 9 bases in the middle. The CDR3 consists of 13 residues. CDR1 and CDR2 from the germline V gene are KGHSH and LQKENI. The CDR3 region has the DNA TGTGCCAGCTCGCCGGGACTCCAAGAGACCCAGTACTTC. It encodes CASSPGLQETQYF.

This chain's CDR3 is CASSGQGAAGELFF. For the CDR3, the DNA is TGTGCCAGCAGCGGGCAGGGGGCGGCCGGGGAGCTGTTTTTT. V gene TRBV5-4 combines with J gene TRBJ2-2; 8 nucleotides agree with TRBD1. The V segment lost 4 bases and the J segment 6 bases; nucleotides outside the gene matches: 5. The CDR3 contains 14 residues. Per germline, CDR1 SGHNT and CDR2 YYREEE (reference sequence).

This clone has just one count. The genes are TRBV28 and TRBJ2-5; D is undetermined. The CDR3 runs 15 residues. Looked up from germline, CDR1 is MDHEN and CDR2 is SYDVKM. V was shortened by 5 bases and J by 2 bases, with 15 bases between the two germline ends. This chain's CDR3 is CASSPYGLNQETQYF. The CDR3 DNA reads TGTGCCAGCAGTCCCTATGGGCTTAATCAAGAGACCCAGTACTTC.

This clone came up a few times. V gene TRBV9 combines with J gene TRBJ1-1, with TRBD1 identical over 8 bases. The CDR3 covers 13 residues. The V and J ends lost 2 bases and 6 bases, in that order; junction bases with no gene match: 3. Germline lookup yields CDR1 SGDLS and CDR2 YYNGEE. CDR3 nucleotide sequence: TGTGCCAGCAGCGTGACAGGGGACCCTGAAGCTTTCTTT. Encoded protein: CASSVTGDPEAFF.

This clone appeared a few times. This specimen includes other DNA sequences encoding the same CDR3. This chain connects TRBV19 to TRBJ1-5, with a weak D call TRBD1 (6 bases). V was trimmed by 3 bases and J by 0 bases, leaving 9 bases between them. Per the germline V gene, CDR1 is LNHDA and CDR2 is SQIVND (reference sequence). The CDR3 extends over 15 amino acids. CDR3 nucleotide sequence: TGTGCCAGTAGTATCAGGGGCCGTAGCAATCAGCCCCAGCATTTT. Protein sequence: CASSIRGRSNQPQHF. The whole variable domain, remainder taken from reference TRBV19 and TRBJ1-5, is DGGITQSPKYLFRKEGQNVTLSCEQNLNHDAMYWYRQDPGQGLRLIYYSQIVNDFQKGDIAEGYSVSREKKESFPLTVTSAQKNPTAFYLCASSIRGRSNQPQHFGDGTRLSIL.

This chain uses TRBV6-5 with TRBJ2-5; D could derive from TRBD1 or TRBD2 (6 bases each). From germline, CDR1 is MNHEY and CDR2 SVGAGI. V was cut by 7 bases and J by 4 bases, with 16 bases left in between. The CDR3 extends over 14 amino acids. The CDR3 sequence is CASTRVWGAETQYF. DNA of the CDR3: TGTGCCAGCACCCGCGTATGGGGGGCAGAGACCCAGTACTTC.

This rearrangement joins TRBV27 to TRBJ1-2; possibly TRBD1 for D (6 bases). This CDR3 has 13 amino acids. Trimming cost V 7 bases and J 6 bases, with 15 bases left between them. Germline lookup yields CDR1 MNHEY and CDR2 SMNVEV (reference sequence). This CDR3 reads CASKSQGRHGYTF. CDR3 sequence (DNA): TGTGCCAGCAAGTCCCAGGGGAGACATGGCTACACCTTC.

This chain joins TRBV19 and TRBJ1-5, with a weak D call TRBD1 (5 bases). The ends were cut back, 5 bases at V and 2 bases at J, with 13 bases in the middle. The CDR3 extends over 15 amino acids. Germline-derived CDR1 and CDR2 are LNHDA and SQIVND (reference sequence). DNA for the CDR3: TGTGCCAGTAGTCCCCTCGGGGGAGGCAATCAGCCCCAGCATTTT. This codes for CASSPLGGGNQPQHF. Complete variable domain (other parts from reference TRBV19 and TRBJ1-5): DGGITQSPKYLFRKEGQNVTLSCEQNLNHDAMYWYRQDPGQGLRLIYYSQIVNDFQKGDIAEGYSVSREKKESFPLTVTSAQKNPTAFYLCASSPLGGGNQPQHFGDGTRLSIL.

The gene calls are TRBV5-4 and TRBJ2-7, with D possibly being TRBD1 (5 bases). Germline CDR1 SGHNT, CDR2 YYREEE (reference sequence). The CDR3 loop spans 13 amino acids. Trimming removed 3 bases from V and 3 bases from J, with 10 bases in between. The CDR3 region is CASSYQGLYEQYF. CDR3 coding DNA: TGTGCCAGCAGCTACCAGGGCCTCTACGAGCAGTACTTC.

V and J are TRBV7-2 and TRBJ1-5, with TRBD1 identical over 8 bases. The CDR3 is 16 amino acids. Germline CDR1 reads SGHTA; CDR2 reads FQGNSA. With 5 bases clipped from V and 6 bases from J, the junction kept 12 bases outside the gene matches. The CDR3, as DNA: TGTGCCAGCAGCCCCACGTCCCAGGGGGCGCGTCAGCCCCAGCATTTT. It encodes CASSPTSQGARQPQHF.

The chain joins TRBV7-9 to TRBJ2-2, with D hard to call. V was shortened by 4 bases and J by 6 bases, with 6 bases between the two germline ends. The CDR3 extends over 12 amino acids. Germline assignment: CDR1 SEHNR and CDR2 FQNEAQ (reference sequence). The DNA of the CDR3 is TGTGCCAGCAGCTCAAGTCCCGGGGAGCTGTTTTTT. It is translated as CASSSSPGELFF.

The chain is built from TRBV5-6 and TRBJ2-7; TRBD2 matches 12 bases. The J segment lost 3 bases and the V segment lost 4 bases, leaving 5 bases of the junction unmatched. This CDR3 has 15 residues. Germline V gives CDR1 SGHDT, CDR2 YYEEEE. CDR3 in amino acids: CASSGGLAGNYEQYF. The DNA for the CDR3 is TGTGCCAGCAGCGGTGGACTAGCGGGGAACTACGAGCAGTACTTC.

The rearrangement links TRBV2 to TRBJ2-7, with D perhaps TRBD2 (6 bases). Germline V gene data show CDR1 as SNHLY and CDR2 as FYNNEI. This CDR3 comprises 14 residues. V lost 2 bases and J lost 9, with 17 bases in between. The CDR3 region has the DNA TGTGCCAGCAGTGAACGGGCTGCGCCAGCGGGGCAGTACTTC. Translated, it gives CASSERAAPAGQYF.

This chain connects TRBV2 to TRBJ1-2; a possible D gene is TRBD1 (5 bases). The CDR3 length is 11 residues. Deletions cut 8 bases from V and 5 bases from J, with 9 bases between. Germline V CDR1 and CDR2: SNHLY, FYNNEI. CDR3 DNA sequence: TGTGCCAGCGACAGTCGATATGGCTACACCTTC. Residues: CASDSRYGYTF.

The chain joins TRBV5-1 to TRBJ2-7; D ambiguous. Trimming cost V 3 bases and J 2 bases, with 12 bases left between them. The CDR3 loop spans 14 amino acids. In germline, CDR1 is SGHRS, CDR2 YFSETQ. The CDR3 nucleotides read TGCGCCAGCAGCTCCACCCCACCGGCCTACGAGCAGTACTTC. Its translation: CASSSTPPAYEQYF.

The chain carries TRBV5-6 and TRBJ2-1, with TRBD2 matching 14 bases. CDR3 length: 18 residues. Germline V gene lookup returns CDR1 SGHDT and CDR2 YYEEEE. Germline trimming cut 5 bases from V and 0 bases from J; bases unmatched to any gene: 7. The DNA for the CDR3 is TGTGCCAGCAGTCCGGGACTAGCGGGGGTTCGCTCCTACAATGAGCAGTTCTTC. Translating it yields CASSPGLAGVRSYNEQFF.

This chain joins TRBV20-1 and TRBJ1-3, with a possible D match to TRBD1 (5 bases). Trimming pared 0 bases from V and 10 bases from J, leaving 7 bases between. The CDR3 has 11 residues. Germline-derived CDR1 and CDR2 are DFQATT and SNEGSKA (reference sequence). The CDR3 DNA reads TGCAGTGCTAGAGATGGGGGTACCATATATTTT. This translates into CSARDGGTIYF.

The rearrangement links TRBV12-5 to TRBJ2-1, with 8 positions matching TRBD2. Trimming removed 1 base from V and 8 bases from J; junction bases left unmatched: 4. CDR3 length: 14 amino acids. Germline CDR1 and CDR2: LGHNT and FRNRAP. In DNA form, the CDR3 reads TGTGCTAGTGGTTTGGAGGCGGGGGGCTATGAGCAGTTCTTC. It is translated as CASGLEAGGYEQFF. Complete variable domain (other parts from reference TRBV12-5 and TRBJ2-1): DARVTQTPRHKVTEMGQEVTMRCQPILGHNTVFWYRQTMMQGLELLAYFRNRAPLDDSGMPKDRFSAEMPDATLATLKIQPSEPRDSAVYFCASGLEAGGYEQFFGPGTRLTVL.

This rearrangement joins TRBV13 to TRBJ2-3; D remains ambiguous. Looked up from germline, CDR1 is PRHDT and CDR2 is FYEKMQ (reference sequence). The length of the CDR3 is 13 residues. V lost 0 bases to trimming and J lost 3 bases, with 4 bases between them. CDR3 DNA: TGTGCCAGCAGCTTAGGGCGGACAGATACGCAGTATTTT. This gives the protein CASSLGRTDTQYF.

The chain employs TRBV5-1 and TRBJ2-1; 11 bases are a match to TRBD2. Germline loops: CDR1 SGHRS, CDR2 YFSETQ. V dropped 1 base and J dropped 4; count of bases not matched to a gene: 7. The CDR3 is 17 amino acids. CDR3 protein: CASSLTAGTSGYNEQFF. The CDR3, as DNA: TGCGCCAGCAGCTTGACCGCAGGGACTAGCGGTTACAATGAGCAGTTCTTC.

The J gene is TRBJ2-1, the V gene TRBV5-1, with no clear D. Germline loops: CDR1 SGHRS, CDR2 YFSETQ. V was pared by 0 bases and J by 0 bases, with 4 bases between. The CDR3 loop spans 14 amino acids. CDR3 region: CASSLAGSYNEQFF. CDR3 nucleotides: TGCGCCAGCAGCTTGGCGGGCTCCTACAATGAGCAGTTCTTC.

This sequence joins TRBV19 and TRBJ2-7; D may be TRBD1 (6 bases). Trimming took off 4 bases at V and 0 bases at J, with 10 bases between the two ends. The germline V gene encodes CDR1 LNHDA and CDR2 SQIVND (reference sequence). The CDR3 has 14 residues. CDR3 bases: TGTGCCAGTAGTACAAACAGGGTCTCCTACGAGCAGTACTTC. This sequence encodes CASSTNRVSYEQYF.

This rearrangement joins TRBV18 to TRBJ2-3, with 7 bases aligning to TRBD2. V trimming: 2 bases; J trimming: 3 bases; junction bases outside the gene matches: 5. The CDR3 extends over 15 amino acids. CDR1 KGHSH and CDR2 LQKENI come from the germline V gene. Here the CDR3 reads CASSPYPAGTDTQYF. In DNA, the CDR3 is TGTGCCAGCTCACCATATCCAGCGGGGACAGATACGCAGTATTTT.

This chain links TRBV19 with TRBJ1-5; TRBD1 is a possible D gene (5 bases). This CDR3 is built from 15 residues. Trimming stripped 1 base from V and 3 bases from J, with 10 bases between. In germline, CDR1 is LNHDA, CDR2 SQIVND (reference sequence). The CDR3 spells CASSIVGVHNQPQHF. CDR3 DNA: TGTGCCAGTAGTATAGTGGGGGTGCACAATCAGCCCCAGCATTTT.

The rearrangement uses TRBV19 and TRBJ1-2; D gene ambiguous. The CDR3 contains 15 residues. Germline V lookup: CDR1 LNHDA, CDR2 SQIVND (reference sequence). V shed 0 bases and J shed 2 bases, with 10 bases lying between them. CDR3 loop: CASSIEPGANYGYTF. The CDR3 DNA reads TGTGCCAGTAGTATAGAGCCGGGTGCGAACTATGGCTACACCTTC.

The rearrangement joins TRBV18 to TRBJ1-5; D is ambiguous. The V end was cut by 3 bases, the J end by 5 bases, with 5 bases between. The CDR3 has 12 amino acids. Germline lookup yields CDR1 KGHSH and CDR2 LQKENI. CDR3 sequence: CASSPPDQPQHF. Here the CDR3 DNA reads TGTGCCAGCTCACCCCCGGATCAGCCCCAGCATTTT.